This entry is about one T cell receptor beta chain. It has no known antigen specificity. No base-level quality is on record; no much larger clone is a single base apart. The library was produced with the immunoSEQ multiplex PCR assay. For TCR sequencing, RNA was extracted from every sample and reverse transcribed into cDNA to serve as template. First-strand cDNA was synthesized with SuperScript III using a 2:1 mix of oligo-dT and random hexamers. A synthetic immune receptor repertoire was used to gauge amplification bias, and whatever bias remained was removed computationally. As for the original processing: After raw reads were preprocessed to remove errors, the CDR3 was defined following IMGT conventions as running from the conserved cysteine to phenylalanine. To get clonality, Shannon entropy was normalized by log2 of the number of productive unique TCRs and the result was subtracted from 1. Scalp TCRbeta sequences were cross-referenced with sorted blood CD4 and CD8 repertoires so that the CD4 or CD8 identity of scalp clones could be inferred. TCRdb took over this immuneACCESS table, retaining in-frame rearrangements with V and J assigned. Such tables are incomplete; in checked studies, under half of the missing clones stem from an unresolved V gene, and the remainder is unexplained. D and trimming were read from the DNA, whereas the V and J calls and clone size are those reported in that table. A total of about 140,000 clones appear in this sample, about four fifths of them only once. The top ten clones comprise around 25% of the sample.

The sample belongs to a study of CD8+ T cells in alopecia areata (dated by TCRdb to the late 2010s). The study in broad terms: The treated patients, all with moderate-to-severe alopecia areata, were enrolled in an open-label pilot trial of oral tofacitinib given at 5 to 10 mg twice daily. Patients received tofacitinib for 6 to 18 months and were then followed off drug for 6 months to check for delayed response and recurrence. Disease severity in treated patients was measured with the SALT score, which quantifies the percentage of affected scalp surface area. The study used high-throughput TCRbeta sequencing to examine T cell clonal expansion in alopecia areata, in both the C3H/HeJ mouse model and human patients. Human TCRbeta sequencing covered scalp tissue and sorted CD4+ and CD8+ peripheral blood T cells from patchy and totalis/universalis alopecia areata patients and healthy controls. Biopsies were taken from tofacitinib-treated patients at baseline and again at 4 and 24 weeks into treatment, and several of those patients also had a later scalp biopsy. Clonality in the scalp was compared among normal scalp (n=4), patchy alopecia areata scalp (n=8), and alopecia totalis/universalis scalp (n=8). The RNA source kit depended on sample type: the PAXgene miRNA kit for fixed scalp, the miRNeasy kit for PBMCs, and the RNeasy kit for mouse skin. Amplification of TCRbeta CDR3 regions was done by immunoSEQ multiplex PCR using 35 Vbeta forward primers and 13 Jbeta reverse primers. Overall results and qualifications from the work: Many expanded lesional clones persisted in scalp and blood during tofacitinib treatment, which may partly explain relapse after stopping treatment. Compared with mice, TCR sequences shared between patients were less clear, possibly partly because of HLA diversity across the patient population. Scalp TCR repertoire analysis is complicated because resident alphabeta T cells in normal human skin are also sequenced, whereas mouse skin is dominated by gammadelta T cells. Tofacitinib significantly lowered scalp clonality and the number of expanded CD8+ clones among the top 100 scalp clones. Lesional scalp, especially in alopecia totalis/universalis, showed higher clonality and more expanded CD8+ clones than normal scalp, suggesting antigenic drive. Because the treated cohort was small and had just a single nonresponder, larger studies are needed to establish links between baseline CD8+ expansion and response.

The sample's time point label, decoded: 4 weeks on oral tofacitinib. Reading the label with the study, this specimen's treatment or condition is: oral pan-JAK inhibitor, 5-10 mg twice daily. Peripheral blood and lesional scalp punch biopsies were obtained from patients with alopecia areata. PBMCs were separated by density centrifugation and stained for CD3, CD4 and CD8, after which CD4+ and CD8+ T cells were sorted on a FACSAria. A distance of 5 bases separates the germline ends of V and J, which lose 3 bases and 5 bases respectively. Per the germline V gene (reference sequence), SEHNR is the CDR1 and FQNEAQ is the CDR2. The cysteine opens and the phenylalanine closes a CDR3 of 12 amino acids. The read is trimmed to its CDR3 DNA, 36 bases read in frame from base 1.

Sequences were derived from CD8+ T cells sorted from blood, sampled at week 4, from a patient treated with tofacitinib. The chain is made from TRBV7-9 and TRBJ2-1, with no confidently assigned D gene. The sequence was collected from a human donor with alopecia areata. The CDR3 protein is CASSFRHNEQFF. The nucleotide sequence is given as TGTGCCAGCAGCTTCAGGCACAATGAGCAGTTCTTC. The variable domain in full, with residues beyond the CDR3 obtained from the reference TRBV7-9 and TRBJ2-1 genes, is DTGVSQNPRHKITKRGQNVTFRCDPISEHNRLYWYRQTLGQGPEFLTYFQNEAQLEKSRLLSDRFSAERPKGSFSTLEIQRTEQGDSAMYLCASSFRHNEQFFGPGTRLTVL.